The 28 T cell receptor beta chains below all came from one sample that was sequenced in a study of metastatic and nonmetastatic thyroid tumors. TCRdb reanalyzed the PCR reads via MiXCR. The sample contains tens of thousands of clones, roughly 24% of which appear only once. Every patient underwent thyroid surgery untreated. Sequenced sample: blood. The receptors here all came from a female donor with papillary thyroid cancer or a benign thyroid nodule (not recorded which). Some clones in this sample may be carry-over from other donors' samples.

In this sample, this clone turned up many times. The V and J genes are TRBV28 and TRBJ1-1; TRBD1 might be the D (5 bases). CDR3 size: 15 residues. Germline CDR1 and CDR2: MDHEN and SYDVKM. The V end lost 3 bases, the J end lost 0 bases, and 11 bases lay between the germline ends. The DNA for the CDR3 is TGTGCCAGCAGTTTGGGCGGACACATGAACACTGAAGCTTTCTTT. Translation gives CASSLGGHMNTEAFF.

This clone is medium-sized (0.01 to 0.1%) in the sample. This chain links TRBV6-1 with TRBJ1-6, with D hard to call. The CDR3 extends over 14 amino acids. Deletions cut 6 bases from V and 0 bases from J, with 6 bases between. Germline CDR1 is MNHNS and CDR2 is SASEGT. CDR3 in DNA: TGTGCCAGCAGCGGGAGCTCCTATAATTCACCCCTCCACTTT. Its translation is CASSGSSYNSPLHF.

This clone occurred many times. The rearrangement uses TRBV5-1 and TRBJ2-3; 8 nucleotides match TRBD2. The CDR3 sequence is 16 residues long. J lost 2 bases, V lost 0 bases, and 5 bases had no gene match. Looked up from germline, CDR1 is SGHRS and CDR2 is YFSETQ. The CDR3: CASSLVGGGFTDTQYF. The CDR3 DNA reads TGCGCCAGCAGCTTGGTTGGCGGGGGGTTCACAGATACGCAGTATTTT.

Ten or more counts support this clone. A much larger clone differs by one base, so this may be a read error. The sample contains more than one DNA sequence encoding this CDR3. V is TRBV5-1 and J is TRBJ2-2; the D gene is possibly TRBD1 (5 bases). Germline-derived CDR1 and CDR2 are SGHRS and YFSETQ. The CDR3 runs 16 residues. Trimming took off 1 base at V and 0 bases at J, with 10 bases between the two ends. The CDR3 nucleotides are TGCGCCAGCAGCTTGACAGGAGTAACGAACACCGGGGAGCTGTTTTTT. Translation gives CASSLTGVTNTGELFF.

In its sample, this clone was seen a few times. This sequence joins TRBV6-1 and TRBJ1-3; no firm D call. Per the germline V gene, CDR1 is MNHNS and CDR2 is SASEGT. The CDR3 extends over 16 amino acids. V was pared by 1 base and J by 0 bases, with 10 bases between. The CDR3 DNA reads TGTGCCAGCAGTGAAGGCAGGTTCTTCTCTGGAAACACCATATATTTT. Protein: CASSEGRFFSGNTIYF.

About this clone itself: Compared with germline, one end of the junction differs, possibly owing to a read error. The chain employs TRBV20-1 and TRBJ2-2; D possibly matches TRBD1 or TRBD2 (7 bases each). CDR1 is DFQATT, CDR2 SNEGSKA, per germline (reference sequence). The CDR3 length is 10 residues. CDR3: CSPQGGEQFF. The CDR3 coding sequence is TGCAGCCCCCAGGGGGGGGAGCAGTTTTTT.

The V gene is TRBV4-2, the J gene TRBJ1-2, with 9 positions matching TRBD1. The ends lost 3 bases at V and 2 bases at J; junction bases unmatched: 1. This CDR3 region has 14 residues. Germline loops: CDR1 LGHNA, CDR2 YNFKEQ. Here the CDR3 DNA reads TGTGCCAGCAGCCATGACAGGGGGAACTATGGCTACACCTTC. Its translation: CASSHDRGNYGYTF.

This clone was recorded at least ten times. The V call is TRBV9, the J call TRBJ2-5; 10 bases are shared with TRBD2. The CDR3 loop spans 15 amino acids. J gave up 2 bases and V 4 bases, and 5 bases lay outside the gene matches. Per the germline V gene, CDR1 is SGDLS and CDR2 is YYNGEE. DNA for the CDR3: TGTGCCAGCAGCCGTGGACTAGCGGATCAAGAGACCCAGTACTTC. Translation gives CASSRGLADQETQYF.

This clone was seen ten or more times. The rearrangement uses TRBV7-8 and TRBJ2-4; TRBD2 agrees at 11 bases. This CDR3 contains 17 residues. From germline, CDR1 is SGHVS and CDR2 FQNEAQ. V shed 3 bases, J shed 0 bases, and the junction held 4 bases outside the gene matches. The CDR3 region has the DNA TGTGCCAGCAGCTTTAGCGGGAGGGCCGGAGCCAAAAACATTCAGTACTTC. Amino acids: CASSFSGRAGAKNIQYF.

This clone showed up many times. The genes are TRBV4-2 and TRBJ2-2; 11 bases line up with TRBD2. Looked up from germline, CDR1 is LGHNA and CDR2 is YNFKEQ. J was trimmed by 1 base and V by 1 base; bases with no gene match: 2. The CDR3 loop spans 17 amino acids. This chain's CDR3 is CASSQVTSGRNTGELFF. CDR3 nucleotide sequence: TGTGCCAGCAGCCAAGTAACTAGCGGGAGGAACACCGGGGAGCTGTTTTTT.

On this clone: Germline and junction disagree at one end, which may indicate a read error. The chain carries TRBV13 and TRBJ2-7; 7 bases are shared with TRBD1. The CDR3 is 14 residues long. CDR1 is PRHDT and CDR2 is FYEKMQ in the germline V gene (reference sequence). The CDR3 nucleotides are TGTGCCAGCAGCCTAGGGACAGCGGATTACGGGCAGTACTTC. Amino acids: CASSLGTADYGQYF. The full variable domain, with the rest looked up from reference TRBV13 and TRBJ2-7, is AAGVIQSPRHLIKEKRETATLKCYPIPRHDTVYWYQQGPGQDPQFLISFYEKMQSDKGSIPDRFSAQQFSDYHSELNMSSLELGDSALYFCASSLGTADYGQYFGPGTRLTVT.

Relative to its sample, this clone is medium-sized. V is TRBV6-1 and J is TRBJ2-1, with D tentatively TRBD2 (6 bases). The CDR3 extends over 15 amino acids. Trimming stripped 6 bases from V and 0 bases from J, with 12 bases between. Germline V gene sequence: CDR1 MNHNS, CDR2 SASEGT. CDR3 nucleotides: TGTGCCAGCAGCGTCGGGAGTCCCTCCTACAATGAGCAGTTCTTC. It encodes CASSVGSPSYNEQFF.

This clone was detected many times. The chain uses TRBV20-1 and TRBJ2-1, with D possibly TRBD2 on 6 matching bases. The germline gives CDR1 DFQATT, CDR2 SNEGSKA (reference sequence). This CDR3 is built from 18 residues. The V gene lost 7 bases and the J gene lost 10 bases, with 35 bases spanning the gap. The CDR3 protein is CSVVREPTGLAPAMEQFF. CDR3 bases: TGCAGTGTAGTTCGGGAGCCGACGGGGCTAGCGCCCGCTATGGAGCAGTTCTTC.

In its sample, this clone ranks as medium-sized. The genes are TRBV28 and TRBJ1-6; D is unclear. V lost 5 bases to trimming and J lost 9 bases, with 14 bases between them. The CDR3 has 14 amino acids. Germline-derived CDR1 and CDR2 are MDHEN and SYDVKM. The chain's CDR3 is CASSQPGLGSPLHF. The CDR3 DNA reads TGTGCCAGCAGTCAGCCGGGGTTAGGTTCACCCCTCCACTTT.

The chain joins TRBV6-1 to TRBJ2-1, with TRBD2 identical over 11 bases. V trimming: 6 bases; J trimming: 13 bases; junction bases outside the gene matches: 17. In germline, CDR1 is MNHNS, CDR2 SASEGT. The CDR3 contains 16 residues. This CDR3 reads CASRGLAGGGYNYQFF. CDR3 nucleotide sequence: TGTGCCAGCAGGGGCTTAGCGGGAGGGGGCTACAATTATCAGTTCTTC.

The gene calls are TRBV2 and TRBJ2-2, with TRBD1 matching over 9 bases. Germline CDR1 and CDR2: SNHLY and FYNNEI. The CDR3 is 15 amino acids. Trimming took 5 bases from V and 2 from J; bases not matched to a gene: 3. The CDR3 protein is CASSRGQGNTGELFF. CDR3 DNA sequence: TGTGCCAGCAGTCGGGGACAGGGTAACACCGGGGAGCTGTTTTTT.

This clone is labeled medium-sized (0.01 to 0.1%). This chain joins TRBV10-3 and TRBJ2-7; 8 bases are shared with TRBD1. There are 14 residues in the CDR3. The germline CDR1 and CDR2 sequences are ENHRY and SYGVKD. V lost 8 bases to trimming and J lost 0 bases; unmatched junction nucleotides: 6. Here the CDR3 reads CAIRDRPSSYEQYF. DNA for the CDR3: TGTGCCATCCGGGACAGGCCTAGCTCCTACGAGCAGTACTTC.

This clone was seen ten or more times. The chain is built from TRBV30 and TRBJ1-3, with D perhaps TRBD1 (5 bases). With 8 bases removed from V and 3 bases from J, the gap between germline ends came to 14 bases. Germline CDR1 is GTSNPN and CDR2 is SVGIG (reference sequence). The CDR3 length is 13 residues. The CDR3 protein is CARGGSSGNTIYF. The CDR3 bases are TGTGCCCGGGGGGGGTCTAGTGGAAACACCATATATTTT.

By share, this clone ranks as medium-sized. This sequence joins TRBV28 and TRBJ1-1; tentatively, D is TRBD1 (6 bases). Trimming took 3 bases from V and 0 from J, leaving 17 bases between them. This CDR3 contains 17 residues. The V gene's germline CDR1 is MDHEN and CDR2 SYDVKM. The DNA of the CDR3 is TGTGCCAGCAGTTTCGGGGGGGCTGTCCCAGTGAACACTGAAGCTTTCTTT. Translation gives CASSFGGAVPVNTEAFF.

V usage is TRBV5-6 and J usage is TRBJ2-7; TRBD2 aligns across 9 bases. This CDR3 has 16 residues. Germline-derived CDR1 and CDR2 are SGHDT and YYEEEE. With V trimmed by 2 bases and J by 2 bases, 8 bases remained unmatched. In DNA, the CDR3 is TGTGCCAGCAGCTTTCTTATAGCGGGAGTTCCCTACGAGCAGTACTTC. Residues: CASSFLIAGVPYEQYF.

The J gene is TRBJ1-3, the V gene TRBV7-9; a possible D gene is TRBD1 (6 bases). Per germline, CDR1 SEHNR and CDR2 FQNEAQ (reference sequence). Trimming removed 11 bases at V and 0 bases at J, with 8 bases between. CDR3 length equals 12 residues. The chain's CDR3 is CAVRGSGNTIYF. For the CDR3, the DNA is TGTGCCGTCAGGGGCTCTGGAAACACCATATATTTT.

This clone was counted at least ten times. The chain combines TRBV5-1 with TRBJ1-5; D ambiguous. V lost 0 bases and J 0 bases, leaving 7 bases between the germline ends. Per germline, CDR1 SGHRS and CDR2 YFSETQ. This CDR3 comprises 15 residues. For the CDR3, the DNA is TGCGCCAGCAGCTTGGGGCCCTCTAGCAATCAGCCCCAGCATTTT. It is translated as CASSLGPSSNQPQHF.

The rearrangement uses TRBV7-3 and TRBJ2-1, with TRBD2 identical over 9 bases. The germline gives CDR1 SGHTA, CDR2 FQGTGA. This CDR3 has 14 residues. V gave up 5 bases and J gave up 9 bases; unmatched junction bases: 8. The CDR3 DNA is TGTGCCAGCAGCATTAGCCAGACTAGCGGTGAGCAGTTCTTC. Its protein is CASSISQTSGEQFF.

This clone is medium-sized in the sample. The CDR3 nucleotides are TGTGCCAGCAGTGGTCAAACGGGGAAACCCATCTACGAGCAGTACTTC. It specifies CASSGQTGKPIYEQYF. The genes are TRBV2 and TRBJ2-7; D perhaps matches TRBD2 (5 bases). V lost 4 bases and J lost 3, with 19 bases in between. Germline CDR1 reads SNHLY; CDR2 reads FYNNEI. The CDR3 is 16 amino acids.

This clone was observed a handful of times. The germline gene is not matched at one end of the junction; a read error may be the cause. The gene calls are TRBV6-1 and TRBJ2-2; perhaps D is TRBD1 or TRBD2 (5 bases each). The length of the CDR3 is 13 residues. Germline loops: CDR1 MNHNS, CDR2 SASEGT. CDR3 residues: CASSQQWAGDLFF. The DNA for the CDR3 is TGTGCCAGCAGCCAACAGTGGGCCGGGGACCTGTTTTTT.

In this sample, this clone turned up many times. The chain links TRBV4-2 to TRBJ2-1; a possible D gene is TRBD2 (6 bases). Germline CDR1 LGHNA, CDR2 YNFKEQ. The CDR3 extends over 17 amino acids. V was trimmed by 6 bases and J by 0 bases, leaving 18 bases between them. In nucleotides, the CDR3 is TGTGCCAGCAGGAAACCTGCAGGAGCGGGCTCCTACAATGAGCAGTTCTTC. This codes for CASRKPAGAGSYNEQFF.

This clone showed up many times. The chain carries TRBV3-1 and TRBJ1-5; possible D gene TRBD1, 5 bases. Germline V gene data show CDR1 as LGHDT and CDR2 as YNNKEL (reference sequence). This CDR3 comprises 15 residues. The ends were cut back, 1 base at V and 1 base at J, with 8 bases in the middle. This CDR3 reads CASSQAGVSNQPQHF. CDR3 nucleotides: TGTGCCAGCAGCCAAGCGGGGGTCAGCAATCAGCCCCAGCATTTT.

This clone was picked up a small number of times. This chain connects TRBV2 to TRBJ2-5, with 7 bases aligning to TRBD1. This CDR3 is 14 amino acids long. V lost 8 bases and J lost 2; bases outside the gene matches: 8. CDR1 SNHLY and CDR2 FYNNEI come from the germline V gene. The CDR3 spells CASSPQGQQETQYF. CDR3 in DNA: TGTGCCAGCTCCCCCCAGGGACAGCAAGAGACCCAGTACTTC.